This is a list of T cell receptor beta chains from one sample in a study of early T cells in non-severe SARS-CoV-2 infection. TCRdb re-derived calls from the 5' RACE reads in MiXCR, one entry per CDR3 protein. The sample consists of 95,000 to 150,000 distinct CDR3 sequences, just under 15% of them appearing once. The specimen sequenced was whole blood. Receptor source: an adult who was a healthcare worker with PCR-confirmed SARS-CoV-2 infection or an uninfected control (not recorded which). CDR3s include the opening cysteine and the closing phenylalanine or tryptophan. Fields, in order: D gene, J gene, clone size, V gene, CDR3 protein, CDR3 DNA. The D gene is left open where the match is weak. Some rows mark clone size as missing; the rest say once, few, many or name a class of expanded clone.

TRBD2 | TRBJ2-1 | . | TRBV7-2 | CASSSRGGAYNEQFF | TGTGCCAGCAGCTCGCGGGGGGGCGCCTACAATGAGCAGTTCTTC
. | TRBJ1-2 | once | TRBV5-1 | CASRPSGAANGYTF | TGCGCCAGTCGGCCCTCCGGGGCCGCAAATGGCTACACCTTC
TRBD2 | TRBJ2-5 | . | TRBV5-6 | CASSLGSGGSETQYF | TGTGCCAGCAGCTTAGGTAGCGGGGGATCCGAGACCCAGTACTTC
. | TRBJ2-5 | . | TRBV3-1 | CASSLSLVGAAETQYF | TGTGCCAGCAGCCTAAGCCTTGTGGGGGCGGCCGAGACCCAGTACTTC
. | TRBJ2-5 | many | TRBV10-3 | CAIGESGKETQYF | TGTGCCATCGGGGAGTCGGGCAAAGAGACCCAGTACTTC
. | TRBJ2-1 | . | TRBV4-1 | CASSQEPLNYNEQFF | TGCGCCAGCAGCCAAGAGCCCCTCAATTACAATGAGCAGTTCTTC
. | TRBJ1-5 | few | TRBV10-3 | CATAEKSNQPQHF | TGTGCCACTGCTGAGAAGAGCAATCAGCCCCAGCATTTT
. | TRBJ2-7 | few | TRBV5-1 | CASSLDGIAYEQYF | TGCGCCAGCAGCTTGGACGGAATCGCCTACGAGCAGTACTTC
TRBD1 | TRBJ2-5 | few | TRBV7-9 | CASSFGPSTGGAKGETQYF | TGTGCCAGCAGCTTTGGTCCCTCGACAGGGGGCGCGAAGGGGGAGACCCAGTACTTC
. | TRBJ2-2 | . | TRBV10-2 | CASSESPAGELFF | TGCGCCAGCAGTGAGTCCCCGGCCGGGGAGCTGTTTTTT
TRBD2 | TRBJ2-3 | few | TRBV30 | CAWIAGPGTDTQYF | TGTGCCTGGATAGCGGGGCCGGGCACAGATACGCAGTATTTT
. | TRBJ2-4 | . | TRBV2 | CASKEENIQYF | TGTGCCAGCAAGGAGGAAAACATTCAGTACTTC
. | TRBJ1-4 | . | TRBV18 | CASSPSDETDNEKLFF | TGTGCCAGCTCACCGTCAGACGAAACGGATAATGAAAAACTGTTTTTT
. | TRBJ2-7 | many | TRBV19 | CASSGAGYEQYF | TGTGCCAGTAGTGGAGCGGGCTACGAGCAGTACTTC
. | TRBJ2-7 | . | TRBV27 | CASSFGRGSSSYEQYF | TGTGCCAGCAGTTTCGGGCGCGGGTCCTCCTCCTACGAGCAGTACTTC
. | TRBJ1-5 | many | TRBV6-5 | CASSYSRHQPQHF | TGTGCCAGCAGTTACTCCCGACATCAGCCCCAGCATTTT
. | TRBJ2-1 | . | TRBV2 | CASSSQHQGAEQFF | TGTGCCAGCAGTTCCCAACACCAGGGTGCTGAGCAGTTCTTC
TRBD1 | TRBJ2-5 | few | TRBV12-3/TRBV12-4 | CASSFEGAETQYF | TGTGCCAGCAGTTTCGAGGGGGCTGAGACCCAGTACTTC